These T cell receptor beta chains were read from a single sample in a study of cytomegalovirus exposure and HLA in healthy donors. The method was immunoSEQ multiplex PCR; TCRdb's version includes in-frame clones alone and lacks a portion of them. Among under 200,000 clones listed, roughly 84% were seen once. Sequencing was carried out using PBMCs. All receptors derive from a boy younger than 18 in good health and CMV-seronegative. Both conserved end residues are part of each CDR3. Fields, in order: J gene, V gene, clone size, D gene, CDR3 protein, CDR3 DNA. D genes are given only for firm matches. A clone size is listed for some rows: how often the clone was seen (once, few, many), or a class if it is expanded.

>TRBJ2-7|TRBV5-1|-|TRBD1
CASSLGDRDSYEQYF
TGCGCCAGCAGCTTGGGGGACAGGGACTCCTACGAGCAGTACTTC
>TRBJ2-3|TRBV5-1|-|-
CASSPPTGTDTQYF
TGCGCCAGCAGCCCACCGACAGGCACAGATACGCAGTATTTT
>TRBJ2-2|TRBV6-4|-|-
CASSEGPPGTGELFF
TGTGCCAGCAGTGAAGGTCCCCCGGGGACCGGGGAGCTGTTTTTT
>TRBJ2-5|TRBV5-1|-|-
CASRLPGRGKETQYF
TGCGCCAGCAGGTTGCCGGGACGGGGGAAGGAGACCCAGTACTTC
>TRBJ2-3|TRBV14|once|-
CASSSKGTRTDTQYF
TGTGCCAGCAGCTCAAAGGGGACTCGCACAGATACGCAGTATTTT
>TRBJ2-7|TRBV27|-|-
CASSFKGVIEQYF
TGTGCCAGCAGTTTTAAAGGGGTAATTGAGCAGTACTTC
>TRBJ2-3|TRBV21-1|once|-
CASGRLAGGPDTQYF
TGTGCCAGCGGTCGACTAGCGGGAGGCCCAGATACGCAGTATTTT
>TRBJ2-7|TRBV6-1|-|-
CASSASRLDLREQYF
TGTGCCAGCAGCGCTTCTAGACTAGATCTACGGGAGCAGTACTTC
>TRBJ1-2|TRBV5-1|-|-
CASSVPGRDYGYTF
TGCGCCAGCAGCGTCCCCGGCAGGGACTATGGCTACACCTTC
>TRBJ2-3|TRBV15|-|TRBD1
CAASRRQGASDTQYF
TGTGCCGCCAGCAGACGACAGGGGGCTTCAGATACGCAGTATTTT
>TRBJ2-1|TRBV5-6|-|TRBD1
CASSRDRGYNEQFF
TGTGCCAGCAGCAGGGACAGGGGATACAATGAGCAGTTCTTC
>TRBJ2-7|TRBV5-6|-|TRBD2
CASRLAGGSSEQYF
TGTGCCAGCAGGTTAGCGGGAGGATCATCCGAGCAGTACTTC
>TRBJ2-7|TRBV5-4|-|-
CASSSDSGLYEQYF
TGTGCCAGCAGCTCGGACTCGGGACTCTACGAGCAGTACTTC
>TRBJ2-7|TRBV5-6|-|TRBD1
CASSGTGARSYEQYF
TGTGCCAGCAGCGGGACAGGGGCCCGTTCCTACGAGCAGTACTTC
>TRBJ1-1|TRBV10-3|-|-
CAITETENTEAFF
TGTGCCATCACCGAGACAGAGAACACTGAAGCTTTCTTT
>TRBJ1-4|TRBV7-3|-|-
CASSRRPNEKLFF
TGTGCCAGCAGCCGGAGACCTAATGAAAAACTGTTTTTT
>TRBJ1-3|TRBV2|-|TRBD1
CASSFTGTGSSGNTIYF
TGTGCCAGCAGTTTTACCGGGACAGGGAGCTCTGGAAACACCATATATTTT